The source of this TCR beta chain is a study of blood T cell repertoires in COVID-19. This CDR3 has 15 residues. Trimming stripped 6 bases from V and 2 bases from J, with 14 bases between. The germline gives CDR1 LGHDT, CDR2 YNNKEL (reference sequence). The method was immunoSEQ multiplex PCR; TCRdb's version includes in-frame clones alone and lacks a portion of them. The sample has around 120,000 clones, around 81% seen once. This receptor was obtained from a man aged 35-49 years with active or convalescent COVID-19. This sequence joins TRBV3-1 (or the pseudogene TRBV3-2) and TRBJ1-5; tentative D call: TRBD1 (6 bases). The sequenced sample was peripheral blood. CDR3 protein: CASSKRGSGNQPQHF. In nucleotides, the CDR3 is TGTGCCAGCAGTAAAAGGGGGTCTGGCAATCAGCCCCAGCATTTT.